These T cell receptor beta chains were read from a single sample in a study of shared clonotypes between healthy human individuals. TCRdb's copy holds only in-frame clones and misses some; the assay was immunoSEQ multiplex PCR. The sample lists 110,000 or so clones, around 71% occurring once. Source material: memory CD8+ T cells sorted from blood. The receptors come from a woman in her twenties or thirties in good health. Both conserved end residues are part of each CDR3. A D gene is named only where the DNA matches it firmly. Expanded clones are given a class, and other clones once, few, many or no size at all.

14,TRBV6-1,-,TRBJ1-1,few,CASHWGLPNTEAFF,TGTGCCAGCCACTGGGGGTTGCCTAACACTGAAGCTTTCTTT
17,TRBV28,-,TRBJ1-1,-,CASSLYELRGPNTEAFF,TGTGCCAGCAGTTTATATGAATTGAGGGGCCCGAACACTGAAGCTTTCTTT
17,TRBV27,-,TRBJ2-7,-,CASRLFVLGAAHYEQYF,TGTGCCAGCAGGCTGTTTGTTCTGGGGGCTGCCCACTACGAGCAGTACTTC
14,TRBV7-3,-,TRBJ2-3,-,CASSLTLGTDTQYF,TGTGCCAGCAGCTTAACTCTAGGTACCGATACGCAGTATTTT
16,TRBV6-4,TRBD2,TRBJ2-3,many,CASSDGAGGPVDTQYF,TGTGCCAGCAGTGACGGGGCGGGAGGGCCGGTAGATACGCAGTATTTT
14,TRBV5-1,-,TRBJ1-2,few,CASSSYNLTHGYTF,TGCGCCAGCAGCTCCTACAATCTGACACATGGCTACACCTTC
17,TRBV5-1,-,TRBJ2-1,-,CASSPESSAGFYNEQFF,TGCGCCAGCAGCCCAGAATCCTCTGCCGGATTCTACAATGAGCAGTTCTTC
17,TRBV7-8,TRBD1,TRBJ2-2,-,CASSLLGDRAVTGELFF,TGTGCCAGCAGCTTATTGGGGGACAGGGCGGTCACCGGGGAGCTGTTTTTT
16,TRBV9,-,TRBJ2-6,-,CASSKYRDSGANVLTF,TGTGCCAGCAGCAAGTACAGGGATTCCGGGGCCAACGTCCTGACTTTC
15,TRBV13,-,TRBJ2-7,few,CASSSMAASSYEQYF,TGTGCCAGCAGCAGCATGGCGGCCAGCTCCTACGAGCAGTACTTC
11,TRBV5-1,-,TRBJ2-7,-,CASRQEGEQYF,TGCGCCAGTAGACAGGAGGGCGAGCAGTACTTC
15,TRBV5-6,TRBD1,TRBJ2-5,-,CASSLGGQSKETQYF,TGTGCCAGCAGCTTAGGGGGACAGTCCAAAGAGACCCAGTACTTC
15,TRBV19,TRBD1,TRBJ1-2,few,CASSMWTGIDYGYTF,TGTGCCAGTAGTATGTGGACAGGGATCGACTATGGCTACACCTTC
13,TRBV6-4,TRBD2,TRBJ2-1,-,CASSRTSVNEQFF,TGTGCCAGCAGCCGAACTAGCGTTAATGAGCAGTTCTTC
17,TRBV28,TRBD2,TRBJ2-3,-,CASSLKRLAQFGDTQYF,TGTGCCAGCAGTCTTAAGAGACTAGCACAATTTGGGGATACGCAGTATTTT
14,TRBV9,TRBD2,TRBJ2-7,many,CASSVGGGSDEQYF,TGTGCCAGCAGCGTAGGAGGCGGGAGTGACGAGCAGTACTTC
15,TRBV5-1,-,TRBJ2-1,-,CASSLDALSYNEQFF,TGCGCCAGCAGCTTGGATGCGCTCTCCTACAATGAGCAGTTCTTC
15,TRBV15,TRBD2,TRBJ2-7,once,CATSRGTSGLYEQYF,TGTGCCACCAGCAGGGGGACTAGCGGACTCTACGAGCAGTACTTC
16,TRBV6-4,TRBD1,TRBJ1-2,medium-sized,CASSRDPGQGADGYTF,TGTGCCAGCAGCCGCGACCCGGGACAGGGGGCAGATGGCTACACCTTC
18,TRBV9,TRBD1,TRBJ2-6,-,CASSTIGGAGSGANVLTF,TGTGCCAGCAGCACGATAGGGGGCGCAGGCTCTGGGGCCAACGTCCTGACTTTC
14,TRBV7-8,TRBD1,TRBJ1-4,-,CASSLYRGDEKLFF,TGTGCCAGCAGCTTATACAGGGGGGATGAAAAACTGTTTTTT
15,TRBV7-8,-,TRBJ2-2,-,CASSLEGIRTGELFF,TGTGCCAGCAGCTTAGAGGGCATCAGGACCGGGGAGCTGTTTTTT
17,TRBV19,-,TRBJ2-2,few,CAPLRYGAQGPAGELFF,TGTGCCCCCCTTAGGTACGGGGCGCAGGGGCCCGCCGGGGAGCTGTTTTTT
12,TRBV5-6,-,TRBJ1-6,-,CASSSQYSPLHF,TGTGCCAGCAGCTCCCAATATTCACCCCTCCACTTT
14,TRBV9,-,TRBJ2-7,-,CASSVGGVAYEQYF,TGTGCCAGCAGCGTAGGGGGGGTGGCCTACGAGCAGTACTTC
13,TRBV7-6,-,TRBJ1-1,-,CASSSQTDTEAFF,TGTGCCAGCAGCTCCCAAACAGACACTGAAGCTTTCTTT
14,TRBV7-9,TRBD1,TRBJ1-2,-,CASSSSAGGHGYTF,TGTGCCAGCAGCTCTTCTGCAGGGGGGCATGGCTACACCTTC
17,TRBV5-6,-,TRBJ2-7,-,CASSFRDTERVAYEQYF,TGTGCCAGCAGCTTCCGGGACACCGAGCGGGTTGCCTACGAGCAGTACTTC
18,TRBV1,-,TRBJ2-1,-,CTSSPFGGLAGGPYEQFF,TGCACCAGCAGCCCCTTTGGGGGACTAGCGGGAGGGCCTTATGAGCAGTTCTTC
15,TRBV6-5,-,TRBJ1-5,few,CASSYSEAPNQPQHF,TGTGCCAGCAGTTACTCCGAAGCCCCCAATCAGCCCCAGCATTTT
12,TRBV5-1,-,TRBJ2-1,many,CASNEYNNEQFF,TGCGCCAGCAACGAGTACAACAATGAGCAGTTCTTC
13,TRBV27,-,TRBJ1-6,-,CASSRGQNSPLHF,TGTGCCAGCAGTCGAGGACAGAATTCACCCCTCCACTTT
14,TRBV4-1,-,TRBJ1-6,-,CASSQGAGTSPLHF,TGCGCCAGCAGCCAAGGGGCAGGGACCTCACCCCTCCACTTT
13,TRBV2,-,TRBJ2-7,few,CASGAGEPYEQYF,TGTGCCAGCGGGGCAGGGGAACCCTACGAGCAGTACTTC
15,TRBV14,-,TRBJ1-2,-,CASSQVPGPTGGYTF,TGTGCCAGCAGCCAAGTTCCTGGACCCACGGGAGGCTACACCTTC
11,TRBV20-1,TRBD2,TRBJ2-7,-,CSAREVYEQYF,TGCAGTGCCCGGGAGGTCTACGAGCAGTACTTC
15,TRBV2,TRBD1,TRBJ1-4,-,CASNLFQGAHEKLFF,TGTGCCAGCAATCTCTTCCAGGGGGCCCACGAAAAACTGTTTTTT
14,TRBV30,-,TRBJ1-5,-,CAWSGIQGNQPQHF,TGTGCCTGGAGTGGAATTCAGGGGAATCAGCCCCAGCATTTT
17,TRBV28,-,TRBJ2-6,-,CASSAGPTLAGANVLTF,TGTGCCAGCAGTGCGGGACCCACCCTTGCTGGGGCCAACGTCCTGACTTTC
12,TRBV29-1,-,TRBJ2-7,-,CSVTAGAYEQYF,TGCAGCGTTACGGCAGGGGCCTACGAGCAGTACTTC
17,TRBV25-1,-,TRBJ2-2,-,CASSEGVGGENTGELFF,TGTGCCAGCAGTGAAGGGGTTGGGGGCGAGAACACCGGGGAGCTGTTTTTT
15,TRBV6-6,-,TRBJ2-6,few,CASSPTRPGANVLTF,TGTGCCAGCAGTCCTACTAGGCCTGGGGCCAACGTCCTGACTTTC
14,TRBV28,-,TRBJ2-1,-,CASRPIVTGNEQFF,TGTGCCAGCAGACCAATTGTCACAGGAAATGAGCAGTTCTTC
15,TRBV5-6,TRBD1,TRBJ2-7,-,CASSAPGTGLYEQYF,TGTGCCAGCAGCGCCCCCGGGACAGGACTCTACGAGCAGTACTTC
16,TRBV6-5,-,TRBJ2-5,-,CASSYSFAGSLETQYF,TGTGCCAGCAGTTACTCCTTCGCGGGAAGCTTGGAGACCCAGTACTTC
13,TRBV11-2,-,TRBJ2-3,-,CASSETVGDTQYF,TGTGCCAGCAGCGAAACGGTGGGCGATACGCAGTATTTT